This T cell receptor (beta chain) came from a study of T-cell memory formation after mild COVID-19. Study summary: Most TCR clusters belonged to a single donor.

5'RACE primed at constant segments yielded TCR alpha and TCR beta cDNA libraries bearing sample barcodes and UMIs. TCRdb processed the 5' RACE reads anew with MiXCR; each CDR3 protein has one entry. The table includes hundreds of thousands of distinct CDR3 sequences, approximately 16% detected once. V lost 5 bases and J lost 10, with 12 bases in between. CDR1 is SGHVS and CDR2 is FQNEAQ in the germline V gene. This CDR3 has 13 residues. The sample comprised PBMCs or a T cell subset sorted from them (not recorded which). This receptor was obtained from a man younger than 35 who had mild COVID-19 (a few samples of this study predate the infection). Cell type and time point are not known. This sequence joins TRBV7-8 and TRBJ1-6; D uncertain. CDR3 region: CASSPALTSPLHF. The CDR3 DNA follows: TGTGCCAGCAGCCCGGCCCTGACATCACCCCTCCACTTT. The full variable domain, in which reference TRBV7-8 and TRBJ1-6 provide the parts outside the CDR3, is GAGVSQSPRYKVAKRGQDVALRCDPISGHVSLFWYQQALGQGPEFLTYFQNEAQLDKSGLPSDRFFAERPEGSVSTLKIQRTQQEDSAVYLCASSPALTSPLHFGNGTRLTVT.